Below, one TCR beta chain is given with its context. Antigen: not known. Naive CD8+ T cells showed CD45RO-CCR7+CD27+CD95-. This record comes from a study of CXCR3-negative and CXCR3-positive naive CD8 T cells. Study summary: Each library gave roughly 1.6 +/- 0.3 million of some 150 million TRB reads.

Whole-study results and caveats: Cryopreservation partially lowered CXCR3 expression, so most assays used fresh PBMCs. Naive cells positive for CXCR3 carried more hydrophobic TRB CDR3s than CXCR3-negative ones. TCR interaction strength was inferred from TRB CDR3 physicochemistry, as CD5 matched across naive subsets.

cDNA libraries for TRB were generated by 5' RACE incorporating UMI labels. TCRdb reprocessed the 5' RACE reads; each CDR3 protein has one entry and no DNA is given. This sample lists some 64,000 distinct CDR3 sequences; its ten largest clones have roughly 0.75%. The sample consisted of naive CXCR3+ CD8+ T cells from blood. Subset meaning: CD45RO-CCR7+CD27+CD95- naive CD8+ T cells expressing CXCR3 (TNR3+). This clonotype was sampled from a human donor in good health. Some clones in this sample may be carry-over from other donors' samples.

The CDR3 sequence: CASSLVVNEAFF. The chain joins TRBV7-2 to TRBJ1-1. The CDR3 spans 12 residues. The germline V gene has CDR1 SGHTA and CDR2 FQGNSA.